The clone carrying this TCR beta chain appeared a few times. Its antigen is not known. At one end the junction does not follow the germline gene, possibly because of a read error. The CDR3 is made up of 16 amino acids. CDR1 and CDR2 from the germline V gene are SGDLS and YYNGEE. The data belong to a study of blood T cells in healthy people across ages. Whole-study findings and limits: It was held that diversity estimates obtained from one million T cells represented underestimates.

A second roughly 7 to 11 cycle PCR used barcoded and J-beta primers. TCRdb passed the 5' RACE reads through MiXCR, listing each CDR3 protein once. Of 1.8 million or so distinct CDR3 sequences in the sample, approximately 40% are singletons; the top ten hold under 30%. The V and J genes are TRBV9 and TRBJ1-1; D not certain. Material: blood. The clonotype originates from a human donor in good health. The CDR3 nucleotides read TGTGCCAGCAGCACCAAGGACGGTACTTTGAACACTGAGGCTTTCTTT. It is translated as CASSTKDGTLNTEAFF.